The present T cell receptor (beta chain) was sequenced within a study of graft-versus-host responses after intestinal transplantation (dated by TCRdb to about 2021). Background for the entire study: The transplants that recipients got were multivisceral, liver-intestinal, or isolated intestinal. Every recipient was given anti-thymocyte globulin induction, then maintenance tacrolimus and steroids for roughly three years. After intestinal transplantation, graft-versus-host and host-versus-graft alloreactive T cell clones were followed in the graft, circulation and bone marrow using bulk TCR-beta CDR3 sequencing. To identify alloreactive clones, pre-transplant mixed lymphocyte reaction products were sequenced and compared with unstimulated pre-transplant donor and recipient T cells. The cohort enrolled about two dozen intestinal transplant recipients, one of whom was a retransplant, and a few patients without pretransplant specimens were excluded. Donor T cell macrochimerism was defined as a peak of at least 4% donor T cells among recipient peripheral blood mononuclear cells. Instead of going to the commercial service, samples from a few later patients were sequenced in-house on an Illumina MiSeq and processed with MiXCR. What the research found in general, with its limitations: GvH clones were found in recipient bone marrow, and some of the GvH clones appeared earlier in ileal mucosa or blood, which is consistent with an intestinal mucosal origin. The conclusions were limited by the relatively low number and heterogeneity of the intestinal transplant patients. In the allografts of patients with donor T cell macrochimerism, GvH to HvG T cell clonal ratios were high. Peak levels of circulating GvH clones were associated with declines in HvG clones early after transplant.

The cysteine opens and the phenylalanine closes a CDR3 of 15 amino acids. The entry retains the CDR3 DNA only, 45 bases that are in frame from base 1. CDR1 LNHDA and CDR2 SQIVND are derived from the germline V gene (reference sequence). Ends trimmed: V by 3 bases, J by 2 bases; bases unmatched to a gene: 3. The library relied on the immunoSEQ multiplex PCR assay. For most patients, genomic DNA was isolated using the Qiagen DNeasy Blood and Tissue Kit and was shipped frozen to Adaptive Biotechnologies for TCR sequencing. High-throughput TCR-beta CDR3 sequencing of genomic DNA from most patients was performed by Adaptive Biotechnologies. In the original analysis: Adaptive's ImmunoSEQ software was the source of the TCR sequencing data for fewer than 20 patients, while a few other patients were processed with MiXCR and VDJtools. To correct CD4 versus CD8 sorting errors, sequences present in both subsets at a frequency ratio below 5:1 were removed. CDR3 nucleotide sequences shared between donor and recipient were removed because their origin could not be assigned. Alloreactive clones required at least 2-fold expansion over unstimulated cells and minimum CFSE-low frequency of 0.002% (template counts) or 0.001% (read counts). Clones were considered mappable if detected in sequenced pre-transplant spleen, lymph node, or MLR CFSE-low populations of the donor or recipient. Cumulative frequency of alloreactive clones was calculated as a percentage of all sequences weighted by copy number. TCRdb holds this immuneACCESS table with in-frame rearrangements only. Some clones are missing; in checked studies, unresolved V genes explain under half, and the rest has no known cause. The V and J calls and clone size come from that table; D and trimming were worked out from the DNA. This sample holds about 90,000 clones; about 93% were observed only once. In total, the top ten clones hold approximately 1% of the sample.

The time point label corresponds to: cells obtained before transplantation from donor or recipient. CD3+CD4+ and CD3+CD8+ populations were FACS-sorted from unstimulated pre-transplant donor and recipient cells taken from spleen or lymph nodes. Of note for this clone: The specificity of this receptor is unknown. Within one base of it there is no much larger clone, and no base qualities were kept.

This TCR came from a human donor who was the organ donor for an intestinal transplant. The rearranged chain carries TRBV19 and TRBJ2-7; the junction holds 11 bases that match TRBD1. Sequenced here: unstimulated CD8+ T cells sorted from spleen or lymph node cells, sampled before transplant. CDR3 sequence: CASSIGTGGAYEQYF. The DNA sequence is as follows: TGTGCCAGTAGTATCGGGACAGGGGGGGCCTACGAGCAGTACTTC.